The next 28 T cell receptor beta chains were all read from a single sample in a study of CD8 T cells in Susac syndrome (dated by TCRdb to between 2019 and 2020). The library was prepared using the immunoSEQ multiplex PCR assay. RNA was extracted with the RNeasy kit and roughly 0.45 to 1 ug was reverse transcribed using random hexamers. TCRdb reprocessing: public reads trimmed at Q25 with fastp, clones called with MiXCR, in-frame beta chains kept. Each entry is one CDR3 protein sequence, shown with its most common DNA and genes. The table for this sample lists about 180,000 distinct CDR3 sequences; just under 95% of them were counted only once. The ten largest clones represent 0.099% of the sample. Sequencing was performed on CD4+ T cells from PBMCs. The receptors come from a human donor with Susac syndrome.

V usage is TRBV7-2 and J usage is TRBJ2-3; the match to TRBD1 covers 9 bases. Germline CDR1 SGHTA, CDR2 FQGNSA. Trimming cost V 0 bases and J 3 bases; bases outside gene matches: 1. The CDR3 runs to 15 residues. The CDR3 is CASSLAGTGTDTQYF. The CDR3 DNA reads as TGTGCCAGCAGCTTAGCCGGGACAGGGACAGATACGCAGTATTTT.

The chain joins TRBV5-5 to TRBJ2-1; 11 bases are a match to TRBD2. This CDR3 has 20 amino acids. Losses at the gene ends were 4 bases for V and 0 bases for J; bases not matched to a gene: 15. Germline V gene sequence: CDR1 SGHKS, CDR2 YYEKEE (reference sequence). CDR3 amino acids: CASSEPSGGSLRSSYNEQFF. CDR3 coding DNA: TGTGCCAGCAGCGAACCTAGCGGGGGGTCCTTACGGAGCTCCTACAATGAGCAGTTCTTC.

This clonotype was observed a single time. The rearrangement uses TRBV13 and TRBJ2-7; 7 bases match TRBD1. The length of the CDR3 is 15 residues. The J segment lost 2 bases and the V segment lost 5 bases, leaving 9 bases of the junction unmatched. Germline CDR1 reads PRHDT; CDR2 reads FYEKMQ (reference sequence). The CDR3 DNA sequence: TGTGCCAGCAGCCTGACCAGGGGGTCCACCTACGAGCAGTACTTC. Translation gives CASSLTRGSTYEQYF.

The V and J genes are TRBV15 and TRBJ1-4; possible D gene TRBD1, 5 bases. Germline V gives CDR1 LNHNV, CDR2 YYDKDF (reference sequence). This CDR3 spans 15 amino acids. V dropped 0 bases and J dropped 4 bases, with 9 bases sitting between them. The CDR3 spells CATSRDQGDNEKLFF. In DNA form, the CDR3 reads TGTGCCACCAGCAGAGATCAAGGGGATAATGAAAAACTGTTTTTT. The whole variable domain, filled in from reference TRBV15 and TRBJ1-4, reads DAMVIQNPRYQVTQFGKPVTLSCSQTLNHNVMYWYQQKSSQAPKLLFHYYDKDFNNEADTPDNFQSRRPNTSFCFLDIRSPGLGDTAMYLCATSRDQGDNEKLFFGSGTQLSVL.

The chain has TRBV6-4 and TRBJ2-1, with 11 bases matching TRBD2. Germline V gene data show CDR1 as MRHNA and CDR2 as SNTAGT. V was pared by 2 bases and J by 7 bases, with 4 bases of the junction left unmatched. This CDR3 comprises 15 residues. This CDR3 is CASSDLASGRNEQFF. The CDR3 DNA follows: TGTGCCAGCAGTGACCTGGCTAGCGGGAGGAATGAGCAGTTCTTC.

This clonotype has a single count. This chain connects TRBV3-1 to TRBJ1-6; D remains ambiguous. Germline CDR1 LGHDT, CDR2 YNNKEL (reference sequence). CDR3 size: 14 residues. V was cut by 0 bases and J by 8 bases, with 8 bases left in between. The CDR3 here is CASSQEIRDSPLHF. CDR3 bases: TGTGCCAGCAGCCAAGAAATAAGGGATTCACCCCTCCACTTT.

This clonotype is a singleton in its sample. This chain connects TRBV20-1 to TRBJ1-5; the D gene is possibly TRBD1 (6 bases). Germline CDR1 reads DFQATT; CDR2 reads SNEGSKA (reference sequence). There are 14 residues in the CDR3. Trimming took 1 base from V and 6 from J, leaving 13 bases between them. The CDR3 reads CSARGTGAGQPQHF. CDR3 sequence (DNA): TGCAGTGCTAGAGGCACGGGGGCCGGTCAGCCCCAGCATTTT.

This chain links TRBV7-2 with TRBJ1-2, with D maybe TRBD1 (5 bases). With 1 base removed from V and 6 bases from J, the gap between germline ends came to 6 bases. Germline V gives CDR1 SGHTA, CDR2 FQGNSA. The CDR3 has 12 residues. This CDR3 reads CASSLEGHGYTF. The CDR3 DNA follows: TGTGCCAGCAGCTTAGAGGGGCATGGCTACACCTTC.

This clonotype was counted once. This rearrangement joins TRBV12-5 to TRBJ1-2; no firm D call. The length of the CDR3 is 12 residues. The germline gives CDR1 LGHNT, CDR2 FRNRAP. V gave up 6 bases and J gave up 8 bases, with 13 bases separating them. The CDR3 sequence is CASGAGQGGYTF. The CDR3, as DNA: TGTGCTAGTGGCGCCGGTCAAGGCGGCTACACCTTC.

CDR3 in amino acids: CASSQTTYEQYF. In nucleotides, the CDR3 is TGTGCCAGCTCACAGACTACCTACGAGCAGTACTTC. This chain joins TRBV18 and TRBJ2-7, with a tentative D call TRBD2 (5 bases). Germline assignment: CDR1 KGHSH and CDR2 LQKENI. The V end was cut by 4 bases, the J end by 2 bases, with 6 bases between. The CDR3 is made up of 12 amino acids.

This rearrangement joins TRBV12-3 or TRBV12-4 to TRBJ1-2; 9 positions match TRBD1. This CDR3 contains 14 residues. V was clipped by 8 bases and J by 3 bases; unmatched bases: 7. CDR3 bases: TGTGCCAGCCACCGGACAGGGGAGGACTATGGCTACACCTTC. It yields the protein CASHRTGEDYGYTF.

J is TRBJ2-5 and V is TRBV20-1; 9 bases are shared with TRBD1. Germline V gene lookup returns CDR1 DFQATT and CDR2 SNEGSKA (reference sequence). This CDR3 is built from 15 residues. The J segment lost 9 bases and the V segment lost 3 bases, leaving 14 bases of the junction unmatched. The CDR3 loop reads CSASRQGDLVGAQYF. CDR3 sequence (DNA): TGCAGTGCTAGCAGACAGGGGGACCTTGTGGGGGCCCAGTACTTC.

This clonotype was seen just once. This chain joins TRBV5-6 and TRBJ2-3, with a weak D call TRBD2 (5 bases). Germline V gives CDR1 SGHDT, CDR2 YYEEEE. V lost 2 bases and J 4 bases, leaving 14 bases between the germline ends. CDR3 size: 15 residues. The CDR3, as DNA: TGTGCCAGCAGCTTAGTCGCGCTAGCCTCAGATACGCAGTATTTT. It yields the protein CASSLVALASDTQYF.

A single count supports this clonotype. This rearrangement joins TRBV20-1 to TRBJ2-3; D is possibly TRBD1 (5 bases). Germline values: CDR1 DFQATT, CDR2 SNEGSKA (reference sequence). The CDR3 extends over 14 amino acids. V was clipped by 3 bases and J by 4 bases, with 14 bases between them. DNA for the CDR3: TGCAGTGCTAGTACAAAGGGGTGGGCAGATACGCAGTATTTT. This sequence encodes CSASTKGWADTQYF.

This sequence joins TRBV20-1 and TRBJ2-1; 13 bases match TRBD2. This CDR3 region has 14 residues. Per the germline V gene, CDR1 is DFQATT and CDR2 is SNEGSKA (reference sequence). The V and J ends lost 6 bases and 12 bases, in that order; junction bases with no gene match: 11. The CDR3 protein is CSATGTSGALGQFF. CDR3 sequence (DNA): TGCAGTGCAACCGGGACTAGCGGGGCTTTAGGGCAGTTCTTC.

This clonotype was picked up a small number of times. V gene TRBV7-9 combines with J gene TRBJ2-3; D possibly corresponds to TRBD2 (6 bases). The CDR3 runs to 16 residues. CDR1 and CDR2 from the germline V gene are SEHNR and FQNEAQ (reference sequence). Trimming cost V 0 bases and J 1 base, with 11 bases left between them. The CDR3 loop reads CASSLAPASGTDTQYF. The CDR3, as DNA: TGTGCCAGCAGCTTAGCCCCAGCTAGCGGCACAGATACGCAGTATTTT.

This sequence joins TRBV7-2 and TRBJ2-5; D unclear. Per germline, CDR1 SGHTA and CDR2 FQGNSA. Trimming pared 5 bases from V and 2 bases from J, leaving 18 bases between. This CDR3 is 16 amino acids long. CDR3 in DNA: TGTGCCAGCAGCCCCCAAGTTCAGACATCGCAAGAGACCCAGTACTTC. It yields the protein CASSPQVQTSQETQYF.

The DNA for the CDR3 is TGTGCCAGCAGCCGGGACCGACAGGCAACTAATGAAAAACTGTTTTTT. This codes for CASSRDRQATNEKLFF. The gene calls are TRBV2 and TRBJ1-4; D possibly corresponds to TRBD1 (6 bases). CDR1 and CDR2 from the germline V gene are SNHLY and FYNNEI. This CDR3 region has 16 residues. Trimming left V 6 bases short and J 0 bases short, with 14 bases between.

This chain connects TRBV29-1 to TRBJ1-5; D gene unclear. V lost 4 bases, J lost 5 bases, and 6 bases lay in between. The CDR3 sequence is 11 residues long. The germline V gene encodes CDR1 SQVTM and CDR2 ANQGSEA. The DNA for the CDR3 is TGCAGCGTTGGGAACGATCAGCCCCAGCATTTT. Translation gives CSVGNDQPQHF.

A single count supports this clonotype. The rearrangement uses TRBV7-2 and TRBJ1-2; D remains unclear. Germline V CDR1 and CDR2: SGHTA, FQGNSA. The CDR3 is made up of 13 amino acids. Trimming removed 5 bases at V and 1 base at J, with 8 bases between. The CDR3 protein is CASSPQNNYGYTF. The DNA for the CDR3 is TGTGCCAGCAGCCCCCAGAATAACTATGGCTACACCTTC.

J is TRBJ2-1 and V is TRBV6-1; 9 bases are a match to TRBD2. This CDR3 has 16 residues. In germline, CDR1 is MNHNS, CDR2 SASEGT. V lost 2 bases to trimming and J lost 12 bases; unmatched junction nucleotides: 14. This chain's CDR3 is CASSENILAGSGVQFF. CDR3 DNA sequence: TGTGCCAGCAGTGAAAACATCCTAGCGGGGTCAGGTGTGCAGTTCTTC.

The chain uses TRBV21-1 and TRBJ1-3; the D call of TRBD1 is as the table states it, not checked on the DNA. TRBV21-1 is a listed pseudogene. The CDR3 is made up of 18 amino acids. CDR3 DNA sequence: TGTGCCAGCAGCAAAGGGGACCGGGACAGGGCACACGGAAACACCATATATTTT. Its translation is CASSKGDRDRAHGNTIYF.

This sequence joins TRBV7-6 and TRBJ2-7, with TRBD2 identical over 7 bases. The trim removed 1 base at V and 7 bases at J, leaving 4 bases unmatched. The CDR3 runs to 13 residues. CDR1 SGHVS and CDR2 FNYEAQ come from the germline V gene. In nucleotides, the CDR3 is TGTGCCAGCAGCTTAGGCGGGAGAGGAGAGCAGTACTTC. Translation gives CASSLGGRGEQYF.

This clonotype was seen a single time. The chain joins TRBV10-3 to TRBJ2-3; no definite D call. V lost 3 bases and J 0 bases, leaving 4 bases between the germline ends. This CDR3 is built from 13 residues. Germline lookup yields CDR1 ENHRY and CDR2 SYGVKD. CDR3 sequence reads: CAISDFSTDTQYF. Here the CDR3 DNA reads TGTGCCATCAGTGATTTTAGCACAGATACGCAGTATTTT.

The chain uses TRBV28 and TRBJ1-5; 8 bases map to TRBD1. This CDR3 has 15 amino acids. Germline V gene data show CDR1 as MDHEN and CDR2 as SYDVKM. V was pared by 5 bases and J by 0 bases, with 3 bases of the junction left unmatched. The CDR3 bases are TGTGCCAGCAGTCGGGACAGGAATAGCAATCAGCCCCAGCATTTT. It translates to CASSRDRNSNQPQHF.

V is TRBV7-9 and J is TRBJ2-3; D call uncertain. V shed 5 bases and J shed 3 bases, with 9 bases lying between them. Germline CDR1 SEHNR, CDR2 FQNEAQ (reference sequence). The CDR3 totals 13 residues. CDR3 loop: CASSKAGTDTQYF. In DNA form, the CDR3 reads TGTGCCAGCAGCAAAGCCGGAACAGATACGCAGTATTTT. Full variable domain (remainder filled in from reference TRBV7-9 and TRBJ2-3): DTGVSQNPRHKITKRGQNVTFRCDPISEHNRLYWYRQTLGQGPEFLTYFQNEAQLEKSRLLSDRFSAERPKGSFSTLEIQRTEQGDSAMYLCASSKAGTDTQYFGPGTRLTVL.

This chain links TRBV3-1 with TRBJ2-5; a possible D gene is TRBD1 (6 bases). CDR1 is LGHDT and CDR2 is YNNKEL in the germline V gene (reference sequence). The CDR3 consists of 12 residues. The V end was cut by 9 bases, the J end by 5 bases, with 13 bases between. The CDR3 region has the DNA TGTGCCAGTGCACAGGGAAGCGAGACCCAGTACTTC. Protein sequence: CASAQGSETQYF.

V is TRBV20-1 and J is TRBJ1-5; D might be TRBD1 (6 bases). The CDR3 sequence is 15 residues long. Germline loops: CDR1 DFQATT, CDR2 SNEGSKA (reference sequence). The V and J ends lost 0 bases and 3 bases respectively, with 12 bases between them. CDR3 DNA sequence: TGCAGTGCTAGAGATGGGAGGGGGACCAATCAGCCCCAGCATTTT. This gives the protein CSARDGRGTNQPQHF.